This TCR beta chain was sequenced during a study of cytomegalovirus exposure and HLA in healthy donors. General observations from the study: Some public TCRs appeared in many individuals, while most sequences were rare. Among donors in an Asian-associated ancestry cluster, a later analysis reportedly found fewer N-insertions than the roughly 700-donor mean.

Trimming stripped 7 bases from V and 3 bases from J, with 6 bases between. The CDR3 totals 11 residues. CDR1 is DFQATT and CDR2 is SNEGSKA in the germline V gene (reference sequence). PCR primers comprised 60 Vbeta and 13 Jbeta primers. The repertoire was sequenced with immunoSEQ multiplex PCR; TCRdb's copy has only in-frame clones and lacks some. The sample includes approximately 24,000 clones, about 70% of them seen just once. With respect to this clone: Its antigen is not identified.

The TCR was taken from a woman aged 50 to 65 in good health and CMV-seronegative. Sequences were obtained from PBMCs. This chain connects TRBV20-1 to TRBJ1-4; no clear D gene. The CDR3 DNA follows: TGCAGTGGTTCCGCTAATGAAAAACTGTTTTTT. Protein sequence: CSGSANEKLFF.